The 26 T cell receptor beta chains reported below all come from one sample, sequenced in a study of blood T cell repertoires in COVID-19. TCRdb's table, derived via immunoSEQ multiplex PCR, lists solely in-frame clones and lacks some. The sample shows around 340,000 clones, 70% to 90% of them seen only once. The specimen was peripheral blood. The receptors originated from a woman aged 55-69 years with COVID-19, enrolled during active disease.

In nucleotides, the CDR3 is TGTGCCAGCAGTCCGGGACTTTCACTAAATGAGCAGTTCTTC. Translation gives CASSPGLSLNEQFF. This sequence joins TRBV6-6 and TRBJ2-1; D possibly corresponds to TRBD2 (6 bases). Germline CDR1 and CDR2: MNHNY and SVGAGI (reference sequence). The CDR3 runs to 14 residues. Deletions cut 5 bases from V and 7 bases from J, with 15 bases between.

This clone was seen only a few times. The J gene is TRBJ1-1, the V gene TRBV10-3, with D unclear. V shed 6 bases and J shed 4 bases, with 21 bases lying between them. This CDR3 comprises 16 residues. Germline CDR1 is ENHRY and CDR2 is SYGVKD. Here the CDR3 reads CAISELSSISTTEAFF. In DNA, the CDR3 is TGTGCCATCAGCGAACTTAGCAGTATATCTACCACTGAAGCTTTCTTT.

The chain couples TRBV21-1 to TRBJ2-3; TRBD2, the table's D call, was not compared with the DNA. TRBV21-1 represents a pseudogene. CDR3 length equals 20 residues. CDR3: CASSTKIVGTSGGVTDTQYF. The DNA for the CDR3 is TGTGCCAGCAGCACCAAAATTGTCGGGACTAGCGGGGGAGTGACAGATACGCAGTATTTT.

The V call is TRBV5-1, the J call TRBJ2-1; TRBD2 is a possible D gene (5 bases). Germline V lookup: CDR1 SGHRS, CDR2 YFSETQ. This CDR3 is 13 amino acids long. Trimming removed 1 base at V and 6 bases at J, with 8 bases between. CDR3 coding DNA: TGCGCCAGCAGCTTGAACGCGGGCAATGAGCAGTTCTTC. Its protein product is CASSLNAGNEQFF. Variable domain in full (rest from reference TRBV5-1 and TRBJ2-1): KAGVTQTPRYLIKTRGQQVTLSCSPISGHRSVSWYQQTPGQGLQFLFEYFSETQRNKGNFPGRFSGRQFSNSRSEMNVSTLELGDSALYLCASSLNAGNEQFFGPGTRLTVL.

V gene TRBV7-9 combines with J gene TRBJ2-3; D possibly corresponds to TRBD1 (5 bases). V shed 3 bases and J shed 4 bases, with 14 bases lying between them. The CDR3 loop spans 15 amino acids. Germline assignment: CDR1 SEHNR and CDR2 FQNEAQ (reference sequence). The CDR3 region is CASSLTDSWADTQYF. In DNA form, the CDR3 reads TGTGCCAGCAGCTTGACAGACAGTTGGGCAGATACGCAGTATTTT.

The chain carries TRBV7-9 and TRBJ2-5; D not certain. Germline values: CDR1 SEHNR, CDR2 FQNEAQ (reference sequence). The CDR3 loop spans 13 amino acids. Between the trimmed V and J ends, which lost 5 bases and 1 base, there was a span of 8 bases. Here the CDR3 DNA reads TGTGCCAGCAGCCCCATACTCCAAGAGACCCAGTACTTC. Encoded protein: CASSPILQETQYF.

This rearrangement joins TRBV19 to TRBJ1-3; 9 nucleotides match TRBD1. CDR1 and CDR2 from the germline V gene are LNHDA and SQIVND (reference sequence). The CDR3 runs to 15 residues. V shed 5 bases, J shed 4 bases, and the junction held 6 bases outside the gene matches. The CDR3 here is CASSYGTGFGNTIYF. The CDR3 nucleotides are TGTGCCAGTAGTTATGGGACAGGGTTCGGAAACACCATATATTTT.

The genes are TRBV27 and TRBJ1-5; D perhaps matches TRBD1 (5 bases). V lost 5 bases and J 7 bases, leaving 18 bases between the germline ends. CDR3 length: 15 residues. CDR1 and CDR2 (germline): MNHEY, SMNVEV (reference sequence). The CDR3 nucleotides are TGTGCCAGCAGTCCATGGGGGGTTTCAGGACAGCCCCAGCATTTT. Translated: CASSPWGVSGQPQHF.

The chain recombines TRBV19 with TRBJ1-2; D ambiguous. The V and J ends lost 1 base and 6 bases respectively, with 9 bases between them. Looked up from germline, CDR1 is LNHDA and CDR2 is SQIVND (reference sequence). This CDR3 is 13 amino acids long. The CDR3 sequence is CASSIGSPNGYTF. CDR3 in DNA: TGTGCCAGTAGTATAGGCAGTCCGAATGGCTACACCTTC.

This clone was counted once. The rearrangement links TRBV4-3 to TRBJ1-5, with a tentative D call TRBD1 (5 bases). Germline assignment: CDR1 LGHNA and CDR2 YSLEER. V was trimmed by 0 bases and J by 6 bases, leaving 9 bases between them. The CDR3 is 14 amino acids. CDR3: CASSQDPGGQPQHF. For the CDR3, the DNA is TGCGCCAGCAGCCAAGATCCGGGGGGTCAGCCCCAGCATTTT.

This chain joins TRBV5-5 and TRBJ1-2; possibly TRBD1 for D (6 bases). V lost 0 bases to trimming and J lost 4 bases, with 10 bases between them. Germline V gives CDR1 SGHKS, CDR2 YYEKEE (reference sequence). CDR3 size: 14 residues. The CDR3 loop reads CASSLGGRSYGYTF. The CDR3 DNA is TGTGCCAGCAGCTTGGGGGGGCGGAGCTATGGCTACACCTTC. Full variable domain (missing parts from reference TRBV5-5 and TRBJ1-2): DAGVTQSPTHLIKTRGQQVTLRCSPISGHKSVSWYQQVLGQGPQFIFQYYEKEERGRGNFPDRFSARQFPNYSSELNVNALLLGDSALYLCASSLGGRSYGYTFGSGTRLTVV.

The chain uses TRBV9 and TRBJ2-1; 8 bases are a match to TRBD2. Germline loops: CDR1 SGDLS, CDR2 YYNGEE. V shed 0 bases, J shed 7 bases, and the junction held 9 bases outside the gene matches. This CDR3 is 16 amino acids long. The CDR3 protein is CASSVALAGYLNEQFF. The DNA for the CDR3 is TGTGCCAGCAGCGTAGCGTTAGCGGGGTATTTGAATGAGCAGTTCTTC.

The rearrangement uses TRBV27 and TRBJ1-4; 11 nucleotides match TRBD1. Per the germline V gene, CDR1 is MNHEY and CDR2 is SMNVEV (reference sequence). V shed 5 bases and J 14 bases; nucleotides not matched to a gene: 19. CDR3 length: 17 residues. The CDR3 sequence is CASSPQGGTGGGRFLFF. The CDR3 nucleotides read TGTGCCAGCAGTCCCCAAGGGGGGACAGGGGGTGGAAGGTTCCTGTTTTTT.

The rearrangement uses TRBV18 and TRBJ1-4; tentative D call: TRBD1 (5 bases). The CDR3 length is 17 residues. Germline loops: CDR1 KGHSH, CDR2 LQKENI. V lost 2 bases and J lost 0, with 13 bases in between. CDR3 sequence (DNA): TGTGCCAGCTCACCAATGAAGGGGTTTGCAACTAATGAAAAACTGTTTTTT. This sequence encodes CASSPMKGFATNEKLFF.

The V call is TRBV5-4, the J call TRBJ2-3, with TRBD1 as a possible D gene (5 bases). The CDR3 runs to 15 residues. Trimming removed 0 bases at V and 4 bases at J, with 12 bases between. Germline-derived CDR1 and CDR2 are SGHNT and YYREEE (reference sequence). The CDR3: CASSLVQGLADTQYF. CDR3 in DNA: TGTGCCAGCAGCTTGGTCCAGGGTCTTGCAGATACGCAGTATTTT.

V gene TRBV18 combines with J gene TRBJ2-1; tentatively, D is TRBD1 (5 bases). V lost 2 bases and J 0 bases, leaving 8 bases between the germline ends. This CDR3 has 15 residues. CDR1 is KGHSH and CDR2 is LQKENI in the germline V gene. CDR3 sequence: CASSPMTASYNEQFF. The DNA for the CDR3 is TGTGCCAGCTCACCAATGACAGCCTCCTACAATGAGCAGTTCTTC.

The CDR3 spells CASSYTRVPGQPQHF. The CDR3 bases are TGTGCCAGCAGTTACACCCGGGTCCCGGGACAGCCCCAGCATTTT. The V and J genes are TRBV6-5 and TRBJ1-5; D uncertain. Germline V gene lookup returns CDR1 MNHEY and CDR2 SVGAGI. The CDR3 extends over 15 amino acids. V was clipped by 2 bases and J by 7 bases, with 15 bases between them.

This chain joins TRBV4-2 and TRBJ1-2, with D unresolved. Germline CDR1 and CDR2: LGHNA and YNFKEQ. CDR3 length: 15 amino acids. The V end was cut by 0 bases, the J end by 4 bases, with 12 bases between. CDR3 sequence reads: CASSQEMGLAYGYTF. The CDR3 nucleotides read TGTGCCAGCAGCCAAGAAATGGGCCTAGCCTATGGCTACACCTTC.

V gene TRBV7-3 combines with J gene TRBJ2-2, with a weak D call TRBD2 (6 bases). CDR3 length: 15 residues. The ends were cut back, 5 bases at V and 3 bases at J, with 13 bases in the middle. Germline CDR1 and CDR2: SGHTA and FQGTGA. CDR3 amino acids: CASSLGGGDTGELFF. The CDR3 DNA follows: TGTGCCAGCAGCCTTGGTGGAGGGGACACCGGGGAGCTGTTTTTT.

The count of this clone is one. This chain connects TRBV7-3 to TRBJ2-3; D uncertain. Trimming stripped 1 base from V and 0 bases from J, with 5 bases between. Germline assignment: CDR1 SGHTA and CDR2 FQGTGA. This CDR3 is 14 amino acids long. The CDR3 is CASSLRSSTDTQYF. Written as DNA, the CDR3 is TGTGCCAGCAGCTTAAGGAGCAGCACAGATACGCAGTATTTT.

This rearrangement joins TRBV6-5 to TRBJ1-3, with TRBD1 matching 8 bases. The V and J ends lost 4 bases and 3 bases, in that order; junction bases with no gene match: 2. The germline V gene encodes CDR1 MNHEY and CDR2 SVGAGI. The CDR3 has 14 amino acids. Here the CDR3 reads CASSSRGLGNTIYF. CDR3 coding DNA: TGTGCCAGCAGTTCCAGGGGGCTTGGAAACACCATATATTTT.

This chain uses TRBV11-3 with TRBJ2-1, with 7 bases lining up with TRBD2. The germline V gene encodes CDR1 SGHNT and CDR2 YENEEA. V lost 3 bases to trimming and J lost 10 bases; unmatched junction nucleotides: 9. The CDR3 is 14 residues long. The CDR3 DNA follows: TGTGCCAGCAGCTTCGGACTAGTCTCACGGGAGCAGTTCTTC. Amino acid sequence: CASSFGLVSREQFF.

The J gene is TRBJ2-2, the V gene TRBV30; the match to TRBD1 covers 10 bases. CDR1 and CDR2 from the germline V gene are GTSNPN and SVGIG (reference sequence). After removal of 2 bases from V and 4 bases from J, the junction contained 4 bases not matched to a gene. There are 15 residues in the CDR3. The CDR3 reads CAWSRGQGVTGELFF. CDR3 DNA sequence: TGTGCCTGGAGTAGAGGACAGGGGGTCACCGGGGAGCTGTTTTTT.

The chain carries TRBV6-2 or TRBV6-3 and TRBJ2-3; 8 nucleotides align to TRBD2. The CDR3 extends over 15 amino acids. The trim removed 2 bases at V and 4 bases at J, leaving 5 bases unmatched. Germline-derived CDR1 and CDR2 are MNHEY and SVGEGT. As DNA, the CDR3 is TGTGCCAGCAGTTACGGCGGGGGGTATTCAGATACGCAGTATTTT. Translation: CASSYGGGYSDTQYF.

This chain links TRBV11-2 with TRBJ2-3, with a weak D call TRBD2 (7 bases). V shed 3 bases and J shed 0 bases, with 16 bases lying between them. Germline lookup yields CDR1 SGHAT and CDR2 FQNNGV. The CDR3 has 17 amino acids. The CDR3 protein is CASSLIGGQPSTDTQYF. The CDR3 nucleotides read TGTGCCAGCAGCTTGATCGGGGGGCAACCTAGCACAGATACGCAGTATTTT.

The rearrangement joins TRBV12-3 or TRBV12-4 to TRBJ1-1; 8 positions agree with TRBD1. The J segment lost 12 bases and the V segment lost 3 bases, leaving 3 bases of the junction unmatched. The CDR3 length is 11 residues. As DNA, the CDR3 is TGTGCCAGCAGTTTGGACAGGGCTACTTTCTTT. Protein sequence: CASSLDRATFF.